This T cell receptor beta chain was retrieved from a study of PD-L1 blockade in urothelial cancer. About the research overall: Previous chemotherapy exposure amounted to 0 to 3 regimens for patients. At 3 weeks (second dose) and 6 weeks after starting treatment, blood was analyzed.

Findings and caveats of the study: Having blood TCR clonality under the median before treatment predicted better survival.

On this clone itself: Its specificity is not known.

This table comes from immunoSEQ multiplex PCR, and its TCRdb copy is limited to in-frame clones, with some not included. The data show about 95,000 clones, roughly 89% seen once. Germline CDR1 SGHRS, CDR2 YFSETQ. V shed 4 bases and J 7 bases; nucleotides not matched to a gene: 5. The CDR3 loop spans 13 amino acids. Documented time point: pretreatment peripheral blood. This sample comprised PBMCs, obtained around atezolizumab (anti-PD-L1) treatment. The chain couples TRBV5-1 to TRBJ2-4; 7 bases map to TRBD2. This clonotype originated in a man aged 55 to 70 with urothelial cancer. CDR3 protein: CASSPEAGNIQYF. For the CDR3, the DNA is TGCGCCAGCAGCCCCGAAGCGGGGAACATTCAGTACTTC.